These T cell receptor beta chains were read from a single sample in a study of blood T cell repertoires in COVID-19. The method was immunoSEQ multiplex PCR; TCRdb's version includes in-frame clones alone and lacks a portion of them. The sample contains about 200,000 clones, approximately 81% of which appear only once. The sequenced sample consisted of PBMCs or T cells enriched from blood (not recorded which). The receptors were sampled from a man in his forties or fifties who had recovered from COVID-19. Each CDR3 is given with its conserved first and last residue. D genes are given only for firm matches. The size of a clone is reported for some rows only, either as once, few or many, or as a class for expanded clones.

d_gene	abundance	j_gene	v_gene	CDR3nt	CDR3aa
TRBD2	.	TRBJ2-7	TRBV6-2/TRBV6-3	TGTGCCAGCAGTCCCCGGGGGGACGAGCAGTACTTC	CASSPRGDEQYF
.	.	TRBJ2-7	TRBV5-1	TGCGCCAGCAGCTTGTTTGTGGGGCACGAGCAGTACTTC	CASSLFVGHEQYF
.	.	TRBJ2-3	TRBV5-1	TGCGCCAGCAGCTTCGGGACAGATACGCAGTATTTT	CASSFGTDTQYF
TRBD1	.	TRBJ1-2	TRBV12-5	TGTGCTAGTGGTTTGCTAAGGGGGCGAGGATCGATTAACTATGGCTACACCTTC	CASGLLRGRGSINYGYTF
.	.	TRBJ2-3	TRBV5-1	TGCGCCAGCAGCTTGGCCTCCGCTTCGGGAGATACGCAGTATTTT	CASSLASASGDTQYF
.	.	TRBJ1-1	TRBV5-4	TGTGCCAGCAGCTTGGAAACAGGTCGCACTGAAGCTTTCTTT	CASSLETGRTEAFF
TRBD1	.	TRBJ1-2	TRBV5-1	TGCGCCAGCAGCACAGAAGACAGGGGGCGGGTGGGCTACACCTTC	CASSTEDRGRVGYTF
.	.	TRBJ2-7	TRBV6-5	TGTGCCAGCAGTCTGGGCCTAAGGGGCGAGCAGTACTTC	CASSLGLRGEQYF
.	.	TRBJ2-7	TRBV21-1	TGTGCCAGCAGCAAAGCCCTCGACAGGGCCTACGAGCAGTACTTC	CASSKALDRAYEQYF
TRBD2	.	TRBJ2-3	TRBV2	TGTGCCAGCAGGGGGACTAGCGGGTTGTGGGATACGCAGTATTTT	CASRGTSGLWDTQYF
.	.	TRBJ1-2	TRBV3-1/TRBV3-2	TGTGCCAGCAGCCAAGACGGGGGTTGGGATGGCTACACCTTC	CASSQDGGWDGYTF
.	.	TRBJ2-5	TRBV12-5	TGTGCTAGTGGTTTGCTCTCAACAGGTAGTGAGACCCAGTACTTC	CASGLLSTGSETQYF
TRBD2	.	TRBJ2-5	TRBV2	TGTGCCAGCAGTGAAGGCGGCAGCGGGAGGCGGAAGACCCAGTACTTC	CASSEGGSGRRKTQYF
.	.	TRBJ1-2	TRBV11-2	TGTGCCAGCAGCTTAGCCGGCAGGCCCTATGGCTACACCTTC	CASSLAGRPYGYTF
TRBD1	.	TRBJ2-1	TRBV5-6	TGTGCCAGCAGCTTAACAGGGGTTAGCGACAATGAGCAGTTCTTC	CASSLTGVSDNEQFF
TRBD1	.	TRBJ1-1	TRBV13	TGTGCCAGCAACCCGTACGGGACAGGGAACACTGAAGCTTTCTTT	CASNPYGTGNTEAFF
.	.	TRBJ1-1	TRBV7-8	TGTGCCAGCAGCCGACGGGGAAAGAACACTGAAGCTTTCTTT	CASSRRGKNTEAFF
.	.	TRBJ1-2	TRBV10-3	TGTGCCATCAGTGACAGGGGCGTCAAAAACTATGGCTACACCTTC	CAISDRGVKNYGYTF
.	many	TRBJ2-6	TRBV6-1	TGTGCCAGCAGTGAGGGACAATCTGGGGCCAACGTCCTGACTTTC	CASSEGQSGANVLTF
TRBD2	.	TRBJ2-1	TRBV7-9	TGTGCCAGCAGCGCGATAGGGTTTCTAGCGGGAAGGGACAATGAGCAGTTCTTC	CASSAIGFLAGRDNEQFF
TRBD2	.	TRBJ2-1	TRBV5-6	TGTGCCAGCAGCTTGGTGGGACTAGGGGTGTATGAGCAGTTCTTC	CASSLVGLGVYEQFF
TRBD1	.	TRBJ1-5	TRBV19	TGTGCCAGTACCAAAGGACAGGGGGGAAATCAGCCCCAGCATTTT	CASTKGQGGNQPQHF
.	.	TRBJ2-2	TRBV2	TGTGCCAGCAGGGCGGGCCCCGGGGAGCTGTTTTTT	CASRAGPGELFF
TRBD1	.	TRBJ2-7	TRBV5-4	TGTGCCAGCACGTTCCGGGACAGGGGTCCCTACGAGCAGTACTTC	CASTFRDRGPYEQYF
.	.	TRBJ2-7	TRBV29-1	TGCAGCGGGGGGGTCGGCTACGAGCAGTACTTC	CSGGVGYEQYF
TRBD2	.	TRBJ2-1	TRBV5-1	TGCGCCAGCAGCTTGGCTAGCGGGATCCGGGCTGAGCAGTTCTTC	CASSLASGIRAEQFF
.	.	TRBJ1-1	TRBV28	TGTGCCAGCAGTCCGAGGACCGAGGGAGCTTTCTTT	CASSPRTEGAFF
TRBD2	.	TRBJ2-1	TRBV4-1	TGCGCCAGCAGCCTGAGTAGCGGGAGGGCGAATGAGCAGTTCTTC	CASSLSSGRANEQFF
TRBD1	.	TRBJ1-1	TRBV14	TGTGCCAGCAGCCTCTATACAGGGGCGGACACTGAAGCTTTCTTT	CASSLYTGADTEAFF